This T cell receptor (beta chain) was captured by sequencing in a study of patients and donors after allogeneic stem cell transplantation. TCRdb reprocessed the RT-PCR reads via MiXCR and lists one record per CDR3 protein. The table includes 390,000 or so distinct CDR3 sequences, 16% detected once. This sequence originates from a human donor who was either an allogeneic HSCT recipient or a stem cell or donor lymphocyte infusion donor (not recorded which). It is not recorded whose cells these are; they may come from a transplant donor. Sequencing input: blood, either unsorted or a sorted T cell fraction (not recorded which).

Here the CDR3 reads CASSPVHSNQPQHF. DNA of the CDR3: TGTGCCAGCTCACCTGTCCATAGCAATCAGCCCCAGCATTTT. The chain employs TRBV18 and TRBJ1-5; D unclear. This CDR3 spans 14 amino acids. CDR1 KGHSH and CDR2 LQKENI come from the germline V gene. V was cut by 3 bases and J by 0 bases, with 6 bases left in between.